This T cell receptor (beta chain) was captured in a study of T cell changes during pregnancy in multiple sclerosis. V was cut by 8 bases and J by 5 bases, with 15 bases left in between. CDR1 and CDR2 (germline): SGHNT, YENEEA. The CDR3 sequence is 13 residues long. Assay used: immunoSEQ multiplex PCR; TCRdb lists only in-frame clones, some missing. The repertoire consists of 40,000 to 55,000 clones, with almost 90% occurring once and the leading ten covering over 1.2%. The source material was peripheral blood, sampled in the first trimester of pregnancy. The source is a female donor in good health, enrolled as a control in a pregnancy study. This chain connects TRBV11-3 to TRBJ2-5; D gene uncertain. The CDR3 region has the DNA TGTGCCAGCTCTCTCACGGCGGAGGAGACCCAGTACTTC. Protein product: CASSLTAEETQYF.